A single sample gave rise to the 31 T cell receptor beta chains below, sequenced in a study of blood T cell repertoires in COVID-19. The protocol was immunoSEQ multiplex PCR, while the TCRdb copy is restricted to in-frame clones and leaves out a portion. The table lists about 120,000 clones, 79% of them singletons. The sequencing sample was made of peripheral blood. These TCRs come from an elderly woman with acute or convalescent COVID-19.

V is TRBV7-2 and J is TRBJ2-5; weak D call: TRBD1 (6 bases). The CDR3 runs 14 residues. Trimming cost V 5 bases and J 5 bases, with 15 bases left between them. Per germline, CDR1 SGHTA and CDR2 FQGNSA. CDR3 amino acids: CASSLPRRGETQYF. The CDR3 DNA reads TGTGCCAGCAGCCTCCCCCGTAGGGGGGAGACCCAGTACTTC.

The V call is TRBV7-8, the J call TRBJ2-7; unclear D gene. The CDR3 spans 15 residues. Germline CDR1 SGHVS, CDR2 FQNEAQ. The V and J ends lost 1 base and 6 bases respectively, with 16 bases between them. CDR3 sequence reads: CASSLERSPLSEQYF. CDR3 coding DNA: TGTGCCAGCAGCTTAGAACGCTCTCCGCTTAGCGAGCAGTACTTC. Complete variable domain (other parts from reference TRBV7-8 and TRBJ2-7): GAGVSQSPRYKVAKRGQDVALRCDPISGHVSLFWYQQALGQGPEFLTYFQNEAQLDKSGLPSDRFFAERPEGSVSTLKIQRTQQEDSAVYLCASSLERSPLSEQYFGPGTRLTVT.

The V gene is TRBV20-1, the J gene TRBJ1-2; TRBD1 aligns across 7 bases. The germline V gene has CDR1 DFQATT and CDR2 SNEGSKA (reference sequence). This CDR3 spans 11 amino acids. With V trimmed by 6 bases and J by 7 bases, 5 bases remained unmatched. The CDR3 region is CSAKTGFGYTF. CDR3 coding DNA: TGCAGTGCCAAGACAGGGTTTGGCTACACCTTC.

V is TRBV30 and J is TRBJ1-2; D gene unclear. Trimming pared 3 bases from V and 3 bases from J, leaving 14 bases between. The CDR3 length is 14 residues. Per germline, CDR1 GTSNPN and CDR2 SVGIG (reference sequence). The CDR3 loop reads CAWRKFMGDYGYTF. The CDR3 coding sequence is TGTGCCTGGAGAAAATTTATGGGCGACTATGGCTACACCTTC.

This chain joins TRBV19 and TRBJ2-1, with 7 bases identical to TRBD2. Germline CDR1 is LNHDA and CDR2 is SQIVND (reference sequence). This CDR3 spans 14 amino acids. V gave up 5 bases and J gave up 8 bases; unmatched junction bases: 9. The CDR3 DNA reads TGTGCCAGTAGTGAAGGGACTATAGCCTATGAGCAGTTCTTC. It specifies CASSEGTIAYEQFF.

The chain carries TRBV7-6 and TRBJ1-2; a possible D gene is TRBD1 (6 bases). Germline CDR1 and CDR2: SGHVS and FNYEAQ. V was clipped by 5 bases and J by 4 bases, with 20 bases between them. This CDR3 region has 16 residues. CDR3 in amino acids: CASSPLRQGKVYGYTF. The CDR3 coding sequence is TGTGCCAGCAGCCCCTTGCGCCAGGGGAAGGTCTATGGCTACACCTTC.

CDR3: CAWRPRGITEAFF. As DNA, the CDR3 is TGTGCCTGGAGGCCTAGAGGGATCACTGAAGCTTTCTTT. The chain employs TRBV30 and TRBJ1-1; unclear D gene. Trimming stripped 3 bases from V and 4 bases from J, with 12 bases between. The CDR3 runs to 13 residues. Germline V gene sequence: CDR1 GTSNPN, CDR2 SVGIG (reference sequence).

The chain is built from TRBV7-3 and TRBJ2-6; D is possibly TRBD2 (6 bases). CDR1 and CDR2 from the germline V gene are SGHTA and FQGTGA. The CDR3 is made up of 18 amino acids. Trimming removed 0 bases at V and 3 bases at J, with 15 bases between. CDR3 sequence reads: CASSLTGSHGGGANVLTF. The CDR3 DNA is TGTGCCAGCAGCTTAACGGGGTCACACGGGGGTGGGGCCAACGTCCTGACTTTC. Together with reference TRBV7-3 and TRBJ2-6, the CDR3 gives the full variable domain: GAGVSQTPSNKVTEKGKYVELRCDPISGHTALYWYRQSLGQGPEFLIYFQGTGAADDSGLPNDRFFAVRPEGSVSTLKIQRTERGDSAVYLCASSLTGSHGGGANVLTFGAGSRLTVL.

The rearrangement joins TRBV30 to TRBJ2-7, with 11 bases identical to TRBD2. Germline CDR1 and CDR2: GTSNPN and SVGIG (reference sequence). The CDR3 runs 16 residues. V lost 3 bases and J lost 3; bases outside the gene matches: 10. CDR3 in amino acids: CAWRTTRGTSGYEQYF. The CDR3 bases are TGTGCCTGGAGGACCACGCGAGGGACTAGCGGCTACGAGCAGTACTTC.

The chain carries TRBV4-3 and TRBJ1-2, with 7 bases aligning to TRBD1. The germline V gene encodes CDR1 LGHNA and CDR2 YSLEER. The CDR3 runs to 14 residues. The J segment lost 8 bases and the V segment lost 2 bases, leaving 8 bases of the junction unmatched. CDR3 sequence reads: CASSQLTGEGGYTF. As DNA, the CDR3 is TGCGCCAGCAGCCAACTCACAGGGGAAGGAGGCTACACCTTC.

This sequence joins TRBV5-6 and TRBJ2-7; tentatively, D is TRBD2 (5 bases). Germline V gene sequence: CDR1 SGHDT, CDR2 YYEEEE. This CDR3 is built from 17 residues. Trimming shortened V by 2 bases and J by 0 bases, and 18 bases separated the two germline ends. The CDR3: CASSLPKLGKSSYEQYF. The CDR3 DNA is TGTGCCAGCAGCTTACCCAAACTAGGAAAAAGCTCCTACGAGCAGTACTTC.

The rearrangement uses TRBV2 and TRBJ1-2; unclear D gene. CDR3 size: 13 residues. V dropped 3 bases and J dropped 0 bases, with 5 bases sitting between them. CDR1 is SNHLY, CDR2 FYNNEI, per germline. The CDR3 sequence is CASSEGTNYGYTF. In DNA form, the CDR3 reads TGTGCCAGCAGTGAGGGCACTAACTATGGCTACACCTTC.

The chain carries TRBV28 and TRBJ2-7; D uncertain. Trimming removed 1 base at V and 9 bases at J, with 13 bases between. The CDR3 is 13 amino acids. Germline CDR1 is MDHEN and CDR2 is SYDVKM. The CDR3 here is CASSLLESYGQYF. CDR3 nucleotides: TGTGCCAGCAGTTTATTAGAAAGTTATGGGCAGTACTTC.

CDR3 loop: CASRGGGSTDTQYF. Here the CDR3 DNA reads TGCGCCAGCAGAGGAGGGGGCAGCACAGATACGCAGTATTTT. This rearrangement joins TRBV5-1 to TRBJ2-3, with D tentatively TRBD1 (7 bases). Germline values: CDR1 SGHRS, CDR2 YFSETQ. Trimming took 5 bases from V and 0 from J, leaving 10 bases between them. The CDR3 loop spans 14 amino acids.

The chain uses TRBV7-9 and TRBJ2-7; D might be TRBD1 (6 bases). This CDR3 is 14 amino acids long. Germline V gene sequence: CDR1 SEHNR, CDR2 FQNEAQ (reference sequence). V was pared by 2 bases and J by 6 bases, with 14 bases between. Here the CDR3 DNA reads TGTGCCAGCAGCTTATCGGCCCCAGGGGCCGAGCAGTACTTC. Translated: CASSLSAPGAEQYF.

V is TRBV11-2 and J is TRBJ1-2, with D uncertain. CDR1 and CDR2 from the germline V gene are SGHAT and FQNNGV. Trimming removed 5 bases from V and 7 bases from J, with 14 bases in between. The CDR3 is 13 residues long. The CDR3 nucleotides read TGTGCCAGCAGCCCCATCCGGGGAGGTGGCTACACCTTC. Encoded protein: CASSPIRGGGYTF.

The rearrangement links TRBV7-9 to TRBJ1-1, with a tentative D call TRBD1 (5 bases). Trimming cost V 7 bases and J 4 bases, with 13 bases left between them. The germline V gene encodes CDR1 SEHNR and CDR2 FQNEAQ (reference sequence). The length of the CDR3 is 13 residues. In nucleotides, the CDR3 is TGTGCCAGCACCTCATACAGGACCACTGAAGCTTTCTTT. Residues: CASTSYRTTEAFF.

This chain joins TRBV7-3 and TRBJ2-1, with TRBD2 identical over 10 bases. This CDR3 is 15 amino acids long. Germline lookup yields CDR1 SGHTA and CDR2 FQGTGA. The trim removed 1 base at V and 9 bases at J, leaving 6 bases unmatched. CDR3 region: CASSLNSGGAFEQFF. The CDR3 DNA is TGTGCCAGCAGCTTAAACAGCGGGGGGGCCTTTGAGCAGTTCTTC.

CDR3 protein: CASSKTGTSASPGEQFF. CDR3 nucleotides: TGTGCCAGCAGTAAGACCGGGACTAGCGCCTCTCCGGGGGAGCAGTTCTTC. V usage is TRBV27 and J usage is TRBJ2-1; 10 bases line up with TRBD2. This CDR3 is built from 17 residues. Germline-derived CDR1 and CDR2 are MNHEY and SMNVEV (reference sequence). V gave up 5 bases and J gave up 10 bases; unmatched junction bases: 17.

The chain joins TRBV15 to TRBJ2-2; tentative D call: TRBD1 (6 bases). In germline, CDR1 is LNHNV, CDR2 YYDKDF (reference sequence). With 2 bases removed from V and 4 bases from J, the gap between germline ends came to 8 bases. This CDR3 contains 14 residues. Here the CDR3 DNA reads TGTGCCACCAGCAGATCAGGGGCCACCGGGGAGCTGTTTTTT. It is translated as CATSRSGATGELFF.

This sequence joins TRBV4-2 and TRBJ2-1; D uncertain. CDR3 length equals 17 residues. V was pared by 1 base and J by 5 bases, with 18 bases between. Germline loops: CDR1 LGHNA, CDR2 YNFKEQ. The CDR3 protein is CASSQAFGWSPNNEQFF. The CDR3 DNA sequence: TGTGCCAGCAGCCAAGCTTTCGGTTGGTCGCCGAACAATGAGCAGTTCTTC.

The table lists this clone with a count of one. This chain links TRBV7-3 with TRBJ2-5; a possible D gene is TRBD1 (6 bases). V lost 3 bases, J lost 1 base, and 9 bases lay in between. Germline CDR1 is SGHTA and CDR2 is FQGTGA. This CDR3 has 14 amino acids. The DNA for the CDR3 is TGTGCCAGCAGCTTGGGACATTCCCAAGAGACCCAGTACTTC. Its protein is CASSLGHSQETQYF.

CDR3 region: CASSGLAGGRETQYF. In DNA form, the CDR3 reads TGTGCCAGCAGTGGACTAGCGGGGGGCCGGGAGACCCAGTACTTC. The rearrangement uses TRBV6-2 or TRBV6-3 and TRBJ2-5, with TRBD2 matching over 14 bases. The CDR3 is 15 residues long. Germline V lookup: CDR1 MNHEY, CDR2 SVGEGT. V dropped 5 bases and J dropped 5; count of bases not matched to a gene: 4.

This chain joins TRBV27 and TRBJ1-5; 8 nucleotides line up with TRBD1. The length of the CDR3 is 14 residues. Germline assignment: CDR1 MNHEY and CDR2 SMNVEV (reference sequence). The ends lost 0 bases at V and 9 bases at J; junction bases unmatched: 4. CDR3 protein: CASSLSDRGGPQHF. CDR3 in DNA: TGTGCCAGCAGTTTATCCGACAGGGGAGGGCCCCAGCATTTT.

The chain links TRBV4-1 to TRBJ2-1, with a possible D match to TRBD2 (6 bases). Germline V lookup: CDR1 MGHRA, CDR2 YSYEKL. Deletions cut 4 bases from V and 13 bases from J, with 17 bases between. CDR3 length equals 13 residues. This CDR3 is CASSRGRGTQQFF. CDR3 sequence (DNA): TGCGCCAGCAGCCGGGGTCGGGGGACGCAACAGTTCTTC.

The chain is built from TRBV28 and TRBJ1-4, with a tentative D call TRBD1 (5 bases). The V gene's germline CDR1 is MDHEN and CDR2 SYDVKM. The CDR3 is 15 residues long. Trimming took off 3 bases at V and 4 bases at J, with 12 bases between the two ends. The CDR3 protein is CASSLLAGNNEKLFF. The CDR3 DNA reads as TGTGCCAGCAGTTTGTTAGCAGGGAATAATGAAAAACTGTTTTTT.

This clone was picked up one time. The chain couples TRBV20-1 to TRBJ1-1; no clear D. From germline, CDR1 is DFQATT and CDR2 SNEGSKA (reference sequence). The V end was cut by 5 bases, the J end by 5 bases, with 9 bases between. This CDR3 region has 11 residues. CDR3 protein: CSALSRTEAFF. CDR3 DNA sequence: TGCAGTGCTCTCTCCCGTACTGAAGCTTTCTTT.

V and J are TRBV2 and TRBJ2-2, with D uncertain. The CDR3 totals 14 residues. The V gene lost 7 bases and the J gene lost 5 bases, with 14 bases spanning the gap. Germline V lookup: CDR1 SNHLY, CDR2 FYNNEI. The CDR3 region has the DNA TGTGCCAGCATGAGGAGTTCTCCAACCGGGGAGCTGTTTTTT. It is translated as CASMRSSPTGELFF.

This chain links TRBV2 with TRBJ1-5; D unresolved. The V gene's germline CDR1 is SNHLY and CDR2 FYNNEI. Trimming removed 8 bases from V and 7 bases from J, with 12 bases in between. The length of the CDR3 is 12 residues. CDR3: CASGGPNQPQHF. The CDR3 region has the DNA TGTGCCAGCGGAGGACCAAACCAGCCCCAGCATTTT.

In this sample, this clone turned up many times. The rearrangement uses TRBV6-5 and TRBJ2-6; D is uncertain. This CDR3 region has 15 residues. Looked up from germline, CDR1 is MNHEY and CDR2 is SVGAGI. V lost 7 bases and J lost 0, with 10 bases in between. CDR3 DNA sequence: TGTGCCAGCACTCTAACGATCTCTGGGGCCAACGTCCTGACTTTC. It specifies CASTLTISGANVLTF.

The count of this clone is one. The genes are TRBV2 and TRBJ2-3, with 9 bases that match TRBD2. This CDR3 has 14 residues. CDR1 and CDR2 from the germline V gene are SNHLY and FYNNEI. J was trimmed by 4 bases and V by 6 bases; bases with no gene match: 5. The CDR3 is CASRVGLAADTQYF. Here the CDR3 DNA reads TGTGCCAGCAGAGTGGGACTAGCAGCAGATACGCAGTATTTT.